The 15 T cell receptor beta chains below all came from one sample that was sequenced in a study of blood T cell repertoires in COVID-19. Sequenced by immunoSEQ multiplex PCR; TCRdb stores in-frame clones only, minus some. The table lists approximately 170,000 clones, 80% to 90% of them singletons. The specimen was peripheral blood. The receptors were gathered from a young man who had recovered from COVID-19.

The rearrangement uses TRBV5-1 and TRBJ2-7, with TRBD2 matching 8 bases. CDR1 and CDR2 (germline): SGHRS, YFSETQ. V dropped 6 bases and J dropped 6; count of bases not matched to a gene: 8. This CDR3 is built from 13 residues. CDR3 DNA sequence: TGCGCCAGCACCGCAGCGGGAGCGCCCGAGCAGTACTTC. Amino acid sequence: CASTAAGAPEQYF.

This chain uses TRBV7-6 with TRBJ2-3; D is unclear. The CDR3 is 15 residues long. Looked up from germline, CDR1 is SGHVS and CDR2 is FNYEAQ. Trimming took 5 bases from V and 0 from J, leaving 12 bases between them. Here the CDR3 reads CASSLLWPSTDTQYF. In nucleotides, the CDR3 is TGTGCCAGCAGCCTCCTCTGGCCTAGCACAGATACGCAGTATTTT.

The V gene is TRBV7-2, the J gene TRBJ2-1, with D possibly being TRBD1 (7 bases). The CDR3 consists of 17 residues. V lost 2 bases to trimming and J lost 3 bases, with 17 bases between them. Germline V gene data show CDR1 as SGHTA and CDR2 as FQGNSA. The CDR3 region is CASSLTRQGGDYNEQFF. For the CDR3, the DNA is TGTGCCAGCAGCTTAACCAGACAGGGAGGTGACTACAATGAGCAGTTCTTC. Complete variable domain (other parts from reference TRBV7-2 and TRBJ2-1): GAGVSQSPSNKVTEKGKDVELRCDPISGHTALYWYRQSLGQGLEFLIYFQGNSAPDKSGLPSDRFSAERTGGSVSTLTIQRTQQEDSAVYLCASSLTRQGGDYNEQFFGPGTRLTVL.

This clone was observed once. The V and J genes are TRBV5-4 and TRBJ1-3; maybe TRBD1 (5 bases). CDR3 size: 16 residues. Trimming took 0 bases from V and 3 from J, leaving 13 bases between them. Germline CDR1 and CDR2: SGHNT and YYREEE (reference sequence). CDR3 sequence: CASSLARRQGGNTIYF. CDR3 coding DNA: TGTGCCAGCAGCTTGGCCCGAAGGCAGGGTGGAAACACCATATATTTT.

The CDR3 sequence is CASRLSGSNTDTQYF. The DNA for the CDR3 is TGTGCCAGCAGACTCAGCGGGAGTAACACAGATACGCAGTATTTT. The chain recombines TRBV6-4 with TRBJ2-3; 8 nucleotides line up with TRBD2. Germline assignment: CDR1 MRHNA and CDR2 SNTAGT. Trimming took 6 bases from V and 2 from J; bases not matched to a gene: 7. There are 15 residues in the CDR3.

The chain employs TRBV7-9 and TRBJ1-1, with D tentatively TRBD1 (5 bases). V was shortened by 5 bases and J by 1 base, with 14 bases between the two germline ends. The CDR3 totals 15 residues. CDR1 and CDR2 (germline): SEHNR, FQNEAQ (reference sequence). The CDR3 sequence is CASSPKGASNTEAFF. The CDR3, as DNA: TGTGCCAGCAGCCCCAAAGGGGCGTCGAACACTGAAGCTTTCTTT.

The V call is TRBV7-8, the J call TRBJ2-7; D is possibly TRBD2 (6 bases). V lost 5 bases to trimming and J lost 6 bases, with 17 bases between them. CDR3 size: 14 residues. Germline V lookup: CDR1 SGHVS, CDR2 FQNEAQ. DNA for the CDR3: TGTGCCAGCAGCCCCCGGTGGGACTCCCGCGAGCAGTACTTC. It codes for CASSPRWDSREQYF.

The gene calls are TRBV6-5 and TRBJ1-2; the D gene is possibly TRBD1 (5 bases). Trimming pared 0 bases from V and 1 base from J, leaving 9 bases between. Germline CDR1 and CDR2: MNHEY and SVGAGI. The CDR3 spans 15 residues. This CDR3 reads CASSYSTTVNYGYTF. In DNA, the CDR3 is TGTGCCAGCAGTTACTCGACGACAGTTAACTATGGCTACACCTTC.

The chain combines TRBV7-3 with TRBJ2-3; TRBD2 agrees at 8 bases. CDR3 size: 18 residues. Germline assignment: CDR1 SGHTA and CDR2 FQGTGA. Trimming cost V 1 base and J 3 bases; bases outside gene matches: 12. The CDR3 is CASSLIPTSGLGTDTQYF. As DNA, the CDR3 is TGTGCCAGCAGCTTAATCCCCACTAGCGGATTAGGTACAGATACGCAGTATTTT.

The chain uses TRBV4-1 and TRBJ2-7, with TRBD1 matching 9 bases. Trimming took 1 base from V and 5 from J; bases not matched to a gene: 3. From germline, CDR1 is MGHRA and CDR2 YSYEKL. CDR3 length: 14 residues. The CDR3 bases are TGCGCCAGCAGCCAAGGACAGGGGGGTAACGAGCAGTACTTC. Its protein product is CASSQGQGGNEQYF.

This rearrangement joins TRBV18 to TRBJ1-1, with 7 nucleotides matching TRBD1. CDR3 size: 15 residues. V lost 3 bases, J lost 4 bases, and 8 bases stayed unmatched. CDR1 is KGHSH and CDR2 is LQKENI in the germline V gene. In nucleotides, the CDR3 is TGTGCCAGCTCACCTTCCGCCAGGGGGACCACTGAAGCTTTCTTT. It translates to CASSPSARGTTEAFF.

The chain carries TRBV6-2 or TRBV6-3 and TRBJ2-7; no reliable D call. The CDR3 has 18 residues. Trimming shortened V by 0 bases and J by 3 bases, and 21 bases separated the two germline ends. The V gene's germline CDR1 is MNHEY and CDR2 SVGEGT. DNA of the CDR3: TGTGCCAGCAGTTACTCGAAAACTTCGCTAATTACCTTCTACGAGCAGTACTTC. Residues: CASSYSKTSLITFYEQYF.

The chain has TRBV5-5 and TRBJ2-5, with 7 positions matching TRBD1. The germline V gene has CDR1 SGHKS and CDR2 YYEKEE (reference sequence). There are 17 residues in the CDR3. Trimming took 3 bases from V and 1 from J; bases not matched to a gene: 12. The CDR3 nucleotides read TGTGCCAGCAGCTCCAGACAGGGAGTGCAAACCCAAGAGACCCAGTACTTC. It is translated as CASSSRQGVQTQETQYF.

The V call is TRBV2, the J call TRBJ1-3; D is possibly TRBD1 (6 bases). V was pared by 2 bases and J by 8 bases, with 19 bases between. This CDR3 has 16 amino acids. Germline values: CDR1 SNHLY, CDR2 FYNNEI. The DNA for the CDR3 is TGTGCCAGCAGTGAAACTCTGCAGGGGATCGGGCACACCATATATTTT. Amino acids: CASSETLQGIGHTIYF.

This chain connects TRBV9 to TRBJ2-5; 8 bases are a match to TRBD1. This CDR3 spans 14 amino acids. Germline values: CDR1 SGDLS, CDR2 YYNGEE. The V gene end was trimmed by 4 bases and the J gene end by 4 bases; junction bases not matched to a gene: 6. The CDR3 protein is CASSPQGARETQYF. The CDR3 DNA is TGTGCCAGCAGCCCCCAGGGGGCACGAGAGACCCAGTACTTC.